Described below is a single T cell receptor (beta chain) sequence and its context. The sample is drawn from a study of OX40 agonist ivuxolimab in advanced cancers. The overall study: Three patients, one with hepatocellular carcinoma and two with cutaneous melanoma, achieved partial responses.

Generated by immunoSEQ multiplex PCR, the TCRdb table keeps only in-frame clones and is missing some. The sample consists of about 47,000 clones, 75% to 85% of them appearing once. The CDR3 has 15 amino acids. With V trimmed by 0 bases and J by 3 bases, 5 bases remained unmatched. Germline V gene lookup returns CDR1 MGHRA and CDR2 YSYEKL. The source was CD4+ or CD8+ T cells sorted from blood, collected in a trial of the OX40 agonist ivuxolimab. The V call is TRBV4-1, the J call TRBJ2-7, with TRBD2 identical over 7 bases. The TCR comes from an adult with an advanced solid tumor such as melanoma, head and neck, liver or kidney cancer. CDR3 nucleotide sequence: TGCGCCAGCAGCCAAGAAGGACGGGGGGACTACGAGCAGTACTTC. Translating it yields CASSQEGRGDYEQYF.